The following is a T cell receptor beta chain sequence with its context. The sample comes from a study of blood T cell repertoires in COVID-19. Across the study: Acute-phase and convalescent COVID-19 samples originated in the United States, Italy and Spain. The analysed material was cDNA or gDNA that came from T cells, B-cell-depleted T cells, or PBMCs.

With V trimmed by 3 bases and J by 4 bases, 8 bases remained unmatched. The germline V gene encodes CDR1 SGHKS and CDR2 YYEKEE (reference sequence). There are 16 residues in the CDR3. Sequencing used immunoSEQ multiplex PCR; TCRdb keeps in-frame clones, though not all of them. The table includes under 250,000 clones, about nine tenths detected once. This receptor was identified in a woman aged 30 to 39 with acute COVID-19. The V gene is TRBV5-5, the J gene TRBJ2-1, with 9 bases matching TRBD2. Specimen: PBMCs or T cells enriched from blood (not recorded which). The CDR3 DNA sequence: TGTGCCAGCAGCTATATGGGTCTAGCGGGGTACAATGAGCAGTTCTTC. Translated, it gives CASSYMGLAGYNEQFF.